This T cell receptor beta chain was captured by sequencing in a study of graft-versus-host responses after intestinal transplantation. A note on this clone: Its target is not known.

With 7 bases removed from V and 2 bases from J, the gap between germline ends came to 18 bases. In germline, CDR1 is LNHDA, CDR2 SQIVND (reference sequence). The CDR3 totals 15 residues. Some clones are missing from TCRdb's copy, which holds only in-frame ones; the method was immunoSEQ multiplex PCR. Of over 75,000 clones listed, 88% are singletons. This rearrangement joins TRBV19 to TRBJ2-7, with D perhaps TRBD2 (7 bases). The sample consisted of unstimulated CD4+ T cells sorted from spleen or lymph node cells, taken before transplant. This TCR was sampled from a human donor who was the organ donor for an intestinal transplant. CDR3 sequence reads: CASNKQGGGTYEQYF. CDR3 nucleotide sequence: TGTGCCAGTAATAAACAGGGAGGGGGTACCTACGAGCAGTACTTC. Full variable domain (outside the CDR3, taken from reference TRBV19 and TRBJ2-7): DGGITQSPKYLFRKEGQNVTLSCEQNLNHDAMYWYRQDPGQGLRLIYYSQIVNDFQKGDIAEGYSVSREKKESFPLTVTSAQKNPTAFYLCASNKQGGGTYEQYFGPGTRLTVT.